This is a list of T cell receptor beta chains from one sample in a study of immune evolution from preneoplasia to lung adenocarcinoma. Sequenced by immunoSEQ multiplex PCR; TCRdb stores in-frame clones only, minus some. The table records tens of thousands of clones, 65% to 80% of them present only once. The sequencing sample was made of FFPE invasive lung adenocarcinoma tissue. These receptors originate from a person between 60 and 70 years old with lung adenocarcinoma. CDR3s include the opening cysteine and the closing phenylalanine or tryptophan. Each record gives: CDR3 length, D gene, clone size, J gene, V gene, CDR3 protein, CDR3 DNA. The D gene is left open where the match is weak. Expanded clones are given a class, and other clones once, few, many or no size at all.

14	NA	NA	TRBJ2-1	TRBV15	CATSRDRQSNEQFF	TGTGCCACCAGCAGAGATCGACAGAGCAATGAGCAGTTCTTC
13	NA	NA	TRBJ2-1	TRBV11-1	CASSFEGAGEQFF	TGTGCCAGCAGCTTTGAAGGGGCAGGGGAGCAGTTCTTC
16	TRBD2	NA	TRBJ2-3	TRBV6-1	CASSGPGLGITDTQYF	TGTGCCAGCAGTGGTCCGGGACTAGGAATCACAGATACGCAGTATTTT
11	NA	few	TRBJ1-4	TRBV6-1	CASTAYEKLFF	TGTGCCAGTACCGCTTACGAAAAACTGTTTTTT
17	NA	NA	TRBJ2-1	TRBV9	CASSVAQGSGGTQQQFF	TGTGCCAGCAGCGTAGCTCAGGGTAGCGGCGGAACCCAACAACAGTTCTTC
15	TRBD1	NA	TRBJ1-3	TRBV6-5	CASRSTGGSGNTIYF	TGTGCCAGCAGGTCGACAGGGGGTTCCGGAAACACCATATATTTT
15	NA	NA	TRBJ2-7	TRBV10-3	CAISESTALTYEQYF	TGTGCCATCAGTGAGTCTACAGCTCTCACCTACGAGCAGTACTTC
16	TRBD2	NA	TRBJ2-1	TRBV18	CASSPPGLAQINEQFF	TGTGCCAGCTCACCACCGGGACTAGCTCAGATTAATGAGCAGTTCTTC
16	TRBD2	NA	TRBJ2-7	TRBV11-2	CASSLSLLASSYEQYF	TGTGCCAGCAGCCTTAGTCTACTAGCGAGCTCCTACGAGCAGTACTTC
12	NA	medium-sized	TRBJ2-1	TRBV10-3	CAISEVYNEQFF	TGTGCCATCAGTGAGGTGTACAATGAGCAGTTCTTC
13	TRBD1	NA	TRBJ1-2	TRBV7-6	CASSADRVGGYTF	TGTGCCAGCAGCGCCGACAGGGTTGGTGGCTACACCTTC
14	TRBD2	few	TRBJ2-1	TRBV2	CASSAGTSGTEQFF	TGTGCCAGCAGTGCCGGGACTAGCGGGACTGAGCAGTTCTTC
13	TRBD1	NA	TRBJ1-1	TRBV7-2	CASKDRGNTEAFF	TGTGCCAGCAAGGACAGGGGGAACACTGAAGCTTTCTTT
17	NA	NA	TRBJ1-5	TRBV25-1	CASRPRGTTTCNQPQHF	TGTGCCAGCAGACCCCGTGGGACAACGACCTGCAATCAGCCCCAGCATTTT
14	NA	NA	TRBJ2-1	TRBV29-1	CSVDRGFSYNEQFF	TGCAGCGTTGACCGGGGATTCTCCTACAATGAGCAGTTCTTC
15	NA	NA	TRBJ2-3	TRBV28	CASRTPTTASDTQYF	TGTGCCAGCAGGACTCCGACGACGGCATCAGATACGCAGTATTTT
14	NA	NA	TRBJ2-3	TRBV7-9	CASNAVGGTDTQYF	TGTGCCAGCAACGCCGTTGGGGGCACAGATACGCAGTATTTT
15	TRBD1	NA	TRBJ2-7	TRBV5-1	CASSLLRDSAYEQYF	TGCGCCAGCAGCTTGCTTAGGGACAGCGCCTACGAGCAGTACTTC
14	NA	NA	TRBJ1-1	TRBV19	CASRELGQNTEAFF	TGTGCCAGTAGAGAATTGGGGCAGAACACTGAAGCTTTCTTT
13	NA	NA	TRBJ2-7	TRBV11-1	CASNSGQSYEQYF	TGTGCCAGCAATTCTGGACAAAGCTACGAGCAGTACTTC
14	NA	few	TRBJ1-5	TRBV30	CAWSGDTENQPQHF	TGTGCCTGGAGTGGGGACACCGAAAATCAGCCCCAGCATTTT
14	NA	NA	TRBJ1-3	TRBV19	CASSWDTHGNTIYF	TGTGCCAGTAGCTGGGACACTCACGGAAACACCATATATTTT
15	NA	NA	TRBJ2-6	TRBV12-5	CASGPSPSGANVLTF	TGTGCTAGTGGCCCGTCCCCCTCTGGGGCCAACGTCCTGACTTTC
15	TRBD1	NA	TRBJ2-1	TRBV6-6	CASRRRDSGYNEQFF	TGTGCCAGCAGACGCCGGGACAGCGGATACAATGAGCAGTTCTTC
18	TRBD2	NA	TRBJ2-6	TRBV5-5	CASSLGLAGTSGANVLTF	TGTGCCAGCAGCCTAGGACTAGCGGGAACGTCTGGGGCCAACGTCCTGACTTTC
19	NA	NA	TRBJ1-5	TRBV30	CAWSDTPGSQHYSNQPQHF	TGTGCCTGGAGTGACACCCCGGGATCACAACACTATAGCAATCAGCCCCAGCATTTT
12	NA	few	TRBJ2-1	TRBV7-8	CASSGTYNEQFF	TGTGCCAGCAGCGGGACTTACAATGAGCAGTTCTTC
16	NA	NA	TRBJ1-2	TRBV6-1	CASSELVASPSYGYTF	TGTGCCAGCAGTGAACTAGTAGCCAGTCCTTCTTATGGCTACACCTTC
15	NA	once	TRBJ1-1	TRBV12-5	CASGLDRRRNTEAFF	TGTGCTAGTGGTCTTGACCGGAGGAGGAACACTGAAGCTTTCTTT
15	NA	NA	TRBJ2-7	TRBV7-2	CASSLRAGFTYEQYF	TGTGCCAGCAGCTTAAGGGCAGGATTTACCTACGAGCAGTACTTC
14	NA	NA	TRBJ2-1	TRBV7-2	CASSLEGPSREQFF	TGTGCCAGCAGCTTAGAAGGCCCTTCACGTGAGCAGTTCTTC
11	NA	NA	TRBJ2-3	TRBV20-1	CSARRGDTQYF	TGCAGTGCTAGGAGGGGAGATACGCAGTATTTT
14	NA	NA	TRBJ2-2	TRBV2	CASEAGENTGELFF	TGTGCCAGCGAGGCAGGGGAGAACACCGGGGAGCTGTTTTTT
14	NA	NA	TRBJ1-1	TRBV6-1	CASRVQAGWTEAFF	TGTGCCAGCAGAGTGCAGGCAGGGTGGACTGAAGCTTTCTTT
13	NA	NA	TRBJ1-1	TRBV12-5	CASGLRGETEAFF	TGTGCTAGTGGTTTGAGAGGGGAGACTGAAGCTTTCTTT
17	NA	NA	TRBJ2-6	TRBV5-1	CASSGGAPGSGANVLTF	TGCGCCAGCAGCGGGGGGGCCCCTGGTTCTGGGGCCAACGTCCTGACTTTC
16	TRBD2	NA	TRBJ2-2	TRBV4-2	CASSPRDSGLLGELFF	TGTGCCAGCAGCCCCCGTGATAGCGGGTTGCTCGGGGAGCTGTTTTTT
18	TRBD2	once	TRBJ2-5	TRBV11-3	CASSPGGLAGGPGETQYF	TGTGCCAGCAGCCCCGGCGGACTAGCGGGAGGGCCTGGAGAGACCCAGTACTTC
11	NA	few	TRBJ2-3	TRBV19	CASSIGDTQYF	TGTGCCAGTAGTATCGGAGATACGCAGTATTTT
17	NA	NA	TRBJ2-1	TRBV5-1	CASSLLPGTPSLQGQFF	TGCGCCAGCAGCTTGCTCCCCGGGACCCCTTCACTCCAAGGGCAGTTCTTC
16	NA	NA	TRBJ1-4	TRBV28	CASSLGAAPLQEKLFF	TGTGCCAGCAGTTTGGGTGCCGCGCCGTTGCAGGAAAAACTGTTTTTT
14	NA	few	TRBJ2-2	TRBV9	CASSVAGDTGELFF	TGTGCCAGCAGCGTAGCGGGAGACACCGGGGAGCTGTTTTTT
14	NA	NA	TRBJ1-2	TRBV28	CASSLATTRDGYTF	TGTGCCAGCAGTTTAGCCACAACCCGGGATGGCTACACCTTC
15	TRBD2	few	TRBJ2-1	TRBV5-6	CASSVLAGDYNEQFF	TGTGCCAGCAGCGTACTAGCGGGAGATTACAATGAGCAGTTCTTC
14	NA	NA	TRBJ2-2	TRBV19	CASSGQSNTGELFF	TGTGCCAGTAGTGGGCAGTCGAACACCGGGGAGCTGTTTTTT
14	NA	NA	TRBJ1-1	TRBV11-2	CASSLDLSVVKAFF	TGTGCCAGCAGCTTAGATCTGAGTGTCGTAAAAGCTTTCTTT
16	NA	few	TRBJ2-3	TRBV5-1	CASSLAPTRGTDTQYF	TGCGCCAGCAGCTTGGCTCCCACCCGGGGCACAGATACGCAGTATTTT
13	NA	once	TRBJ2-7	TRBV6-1	CASSYHQTYEQYF	TGTGCCAGCAGCTACCATCAGACCTACGAGCAGTACTTC
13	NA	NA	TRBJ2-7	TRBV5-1	CASSRPGSYEQYF	TGCGCCAGCAGCCGTCCGGGTTCCTACGAGCAGTACTTC
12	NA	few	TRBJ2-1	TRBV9	CASSLGPNEQFF	TGTGCCAGCAGCCTCGGGCCCAATGAGCAGTTCTTC
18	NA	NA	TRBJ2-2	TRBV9	CASSSEDGRYANTGELFF	TGTGCCAGCAGCAGCGAGGATGGGAGGTACGCGAACACCGGGGAGCTGTTTTTT
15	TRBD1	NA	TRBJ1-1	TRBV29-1	CSVTRGGGGFTEAFF	TGCAGCGTGACCCGAGGGGGAGGGGGCTTCACTGAAGCTTTCTTT
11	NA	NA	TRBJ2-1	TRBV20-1	CSARLYNEQFF	TGCAGTGCTAGACTATACAATGAGCAGTTCTTC
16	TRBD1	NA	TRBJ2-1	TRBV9	CASSVVGQGADNEQFF	TGTGCCAGCAGCGTAGTTGGACAGGGGGCCGACAATGAGCAGTTCTTC
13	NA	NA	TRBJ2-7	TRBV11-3	CASSLGSSYEQYF	TGTGCCAGCAGCTTAGGGTCGTCCTACGAGCAGTACTTC